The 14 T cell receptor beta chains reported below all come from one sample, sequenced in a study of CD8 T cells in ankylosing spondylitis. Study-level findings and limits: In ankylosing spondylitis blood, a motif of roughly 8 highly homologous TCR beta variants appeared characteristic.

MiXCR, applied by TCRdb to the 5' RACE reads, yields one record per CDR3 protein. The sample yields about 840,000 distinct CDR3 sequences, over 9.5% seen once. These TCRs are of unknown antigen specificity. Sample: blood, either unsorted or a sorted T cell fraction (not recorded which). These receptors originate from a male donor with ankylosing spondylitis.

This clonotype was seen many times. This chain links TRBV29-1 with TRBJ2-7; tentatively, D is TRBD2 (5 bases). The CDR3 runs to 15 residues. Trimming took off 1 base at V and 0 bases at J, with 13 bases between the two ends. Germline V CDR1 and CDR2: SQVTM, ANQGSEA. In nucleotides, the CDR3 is TGCAGCGTTGAAGGGACGGACTCGTACTCCTACGAGCAGTACTTC. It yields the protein CSVEGTDSYSYEQYF.

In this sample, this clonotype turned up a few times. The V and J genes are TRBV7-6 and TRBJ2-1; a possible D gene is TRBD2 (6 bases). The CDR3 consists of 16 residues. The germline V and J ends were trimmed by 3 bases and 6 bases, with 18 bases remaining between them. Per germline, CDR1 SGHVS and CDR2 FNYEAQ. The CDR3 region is CASSLTGTREFNEQFF. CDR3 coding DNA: TGTGCCAGCAGCTTGACCGGGACCCGGGAGTTCAATGAGCAGTTCTTC.

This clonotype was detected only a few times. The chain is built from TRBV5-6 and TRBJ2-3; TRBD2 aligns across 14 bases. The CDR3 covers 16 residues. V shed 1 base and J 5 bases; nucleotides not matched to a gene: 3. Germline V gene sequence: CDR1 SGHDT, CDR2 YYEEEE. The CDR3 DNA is TGTGCCAGCAGCTTGCCGGGACTAGCGGGGGTAGATACGCAGTATTTT. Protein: CASSLPGLAGVDTQYF.

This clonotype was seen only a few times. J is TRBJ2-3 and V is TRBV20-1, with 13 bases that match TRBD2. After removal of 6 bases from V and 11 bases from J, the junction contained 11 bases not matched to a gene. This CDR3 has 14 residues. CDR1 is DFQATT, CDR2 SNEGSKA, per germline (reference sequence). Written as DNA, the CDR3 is TGCAGTGCCTACCCGGGACTAGCGGGGTCCAGGCAGTATTTT. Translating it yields CSAYPGLAGSRQYF.

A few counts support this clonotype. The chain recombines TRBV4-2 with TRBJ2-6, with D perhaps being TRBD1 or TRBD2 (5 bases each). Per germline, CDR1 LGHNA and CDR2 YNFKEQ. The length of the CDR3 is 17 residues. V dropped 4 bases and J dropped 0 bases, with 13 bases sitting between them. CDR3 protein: CASSLYRGNSGANVLTF. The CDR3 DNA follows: TGTGCCAGCAGCCTCTACCGGGGCAACTCTGGGGCCAACGTCCTGACTTTC.

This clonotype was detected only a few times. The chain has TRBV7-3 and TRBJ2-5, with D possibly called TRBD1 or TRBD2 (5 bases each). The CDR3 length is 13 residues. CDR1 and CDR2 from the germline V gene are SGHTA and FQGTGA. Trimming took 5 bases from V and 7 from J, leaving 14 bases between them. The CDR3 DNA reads TGTGCCAGCAGCCCCTGGACTGGGGGGACCCAGTACTTC. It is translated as CASSPWTGGTQYF.

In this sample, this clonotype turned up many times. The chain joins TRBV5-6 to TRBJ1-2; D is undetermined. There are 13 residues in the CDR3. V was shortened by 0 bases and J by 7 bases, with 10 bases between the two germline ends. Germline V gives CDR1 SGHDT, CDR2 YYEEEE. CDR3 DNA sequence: TGTGCCAGCAGCTTGGTAACTTCGGGTGGCTACACCTTC. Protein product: CASSLVTSGGYTF.

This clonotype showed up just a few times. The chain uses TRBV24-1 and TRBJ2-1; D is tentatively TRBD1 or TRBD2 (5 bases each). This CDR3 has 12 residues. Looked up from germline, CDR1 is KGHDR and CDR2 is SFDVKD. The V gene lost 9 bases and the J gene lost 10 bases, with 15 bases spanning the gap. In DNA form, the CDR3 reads TGTGCCACCCAACGTGGGGGAAGGGAGCAGTTCTTC. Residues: CATQRGGREQFF.

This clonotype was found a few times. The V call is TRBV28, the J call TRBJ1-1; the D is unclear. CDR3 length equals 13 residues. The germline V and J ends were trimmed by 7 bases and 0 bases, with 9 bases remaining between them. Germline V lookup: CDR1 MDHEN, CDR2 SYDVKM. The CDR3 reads CASISVMNTEAFF. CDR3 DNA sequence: TGTGCCAGCATAAGCGTTATGAACACTGAAGCTTTCTTT.

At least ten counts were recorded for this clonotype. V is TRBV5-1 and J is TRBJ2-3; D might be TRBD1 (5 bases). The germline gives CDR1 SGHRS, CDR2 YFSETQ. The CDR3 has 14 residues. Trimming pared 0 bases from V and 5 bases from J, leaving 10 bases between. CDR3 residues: CASSLESGIDTQYF. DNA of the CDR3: TGCGCCAGCAGCTTGGAATCAGGGATAGATACGCAGTATTTT. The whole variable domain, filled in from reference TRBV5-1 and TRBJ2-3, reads KAGVTQTPRYLIKTRGQQVTLSCSPISGHRSVSWYQQTPGQGLQFLFEYFSETQRNKGNFPGRFSGRQFSNSRSEMNVSTLELGDSALYLCASSLESGIDTQYFGPGTRLTVL.

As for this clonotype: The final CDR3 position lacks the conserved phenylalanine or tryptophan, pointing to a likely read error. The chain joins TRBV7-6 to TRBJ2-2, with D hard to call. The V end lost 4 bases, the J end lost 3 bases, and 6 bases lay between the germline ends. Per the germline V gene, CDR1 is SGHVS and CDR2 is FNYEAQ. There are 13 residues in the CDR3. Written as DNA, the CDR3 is TGTGCCAGCAGCTCTCTAGACACCGGGGAGCTGTTTCTT. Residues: CASSSLDTGELFL.

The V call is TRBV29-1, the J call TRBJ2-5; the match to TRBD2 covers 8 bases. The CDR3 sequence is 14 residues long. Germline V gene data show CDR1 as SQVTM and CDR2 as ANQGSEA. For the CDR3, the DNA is TGCAGTGCGGGGCTAGCGGGTCGCCGGGAGACCCAGTACTTC. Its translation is CSAGLAGRRETQYF.

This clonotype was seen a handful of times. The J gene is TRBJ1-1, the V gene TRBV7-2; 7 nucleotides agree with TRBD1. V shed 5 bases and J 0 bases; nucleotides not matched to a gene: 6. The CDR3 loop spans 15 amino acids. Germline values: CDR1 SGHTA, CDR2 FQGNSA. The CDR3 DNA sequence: TGTGCCAGCAGCGAACAAGGGACAGTGAACACTGAAGCTTTCTTT. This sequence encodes CASSEQGTVNTEAFF. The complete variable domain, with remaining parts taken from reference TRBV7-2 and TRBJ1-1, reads GAGVSQSPSNKVTEKGKDVELRCDPISGHTALYWYRQSLGQGLEFLIYFQGNSAPDKSGLPSDRFSAERTGGSVSTLTIQRTQQEDSAVYLCASSEQGTVNTEAFFGQGTRLTVV.

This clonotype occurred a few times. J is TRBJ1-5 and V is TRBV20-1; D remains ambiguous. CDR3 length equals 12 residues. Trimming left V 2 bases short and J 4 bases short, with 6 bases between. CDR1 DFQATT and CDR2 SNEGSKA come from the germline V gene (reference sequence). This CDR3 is CSARLINQPQHF. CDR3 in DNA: TGCAGTGCTAGATTGATTAATCAGCCCCAGCATTTT.